The rows below give T cell receptor beta chains drawn from one sample of a study of identical twins. TCRdb re-called the 5' RACE reads with MiXCR, one entry per CDR3 protein. Found here are about 100,000 distinct CDR3 sequences, about 6.1% of them singletons; the top ten hold about 12%. Sequencing input: memory T cells sorted from blood. The receptors were gathered from a woman between 50 and 59 years old in good health. CDR3s include the opening cysteine and the closing phenylalanine or tryptophan. The D gene is left open where the match is weak. Part of the rows lack a size; the others show once, few, many or a class for expanded clones.

V	D	J	size	CDR3	DNA
TRBV6-6	-	TRBJ2-1	-	CASSYLGYNEQFF	TGTGCCAGCAGTTACCTCGGGTACAATGAGCAGTTCTTC
TRBV24-1	-	TRBJ2-3	many	CATRSRSDTQYF	TGTGCCACCAGGAGCCGATCAGATACGCAGTATTTT
TRBV6-5	TRBD1	TRBJ2-1	many	CASSSPGGGKEEQFF	TGTGCCAGCAGTTCACCAGGGGGCGGAAAGGAAGAGCAGTTCTTC
TRBV11-2	TRBD1	TRBJ1-1	-	CASSRSQGGSRDFF	TGTGCCAGCAGCCGATCCCAGGGGGGGTCCAGGGATTTCTTT
TRBV20-1	-	TRBJ1-1	many	CSVTTDEAFF	TGCAGTGTAACAACTGATGAAGCTTTCTTT
TRBV7-2	-	TRBJ2-1	many	CASSLGIVVNEQFF	TGTGCCAGCAGCTTAGGTATCGTTGTCAATGAGCAGTTCTTC
TRBV6-5	-	TRBJ2-5	many	CASSLQGQYQETQYF	TGTGCCAGCAGTTTACAGGGCCAGTACCAAGAGACCCAGTACTTC
TRBV14	-	TRBJ2-5	many	CASSLNLFRETQYF	TGTGCCAGCAGCCTGAATTTATTCAGGGAGACCCAGTACTTC
TRBV7-2	-	TRBJ1-1	many	CATSFGFANTEAFF	TGTGCCACCAGCTTCGGGTTCGCGAACACTGAAGCTTTCTTT
TRBV20-1	-	TRBJ1-2	many	CSARSGGSAYGYTF	TGCAGTGCTAGATCCGGGGGCAGCGCCTATGGCTACACCTTC
TRBV7-8	-	TRBJ2-4	-	CASILKGRSLKNIQYF	TGTGCCAGCATCCTCAAGGGCAGGTCCCTCAAAAACATTCAGTACTTC
TRBV10-3	-	TRBJ2-2	-	CAISEPGGSGGRELFF	TGTGCCATCAGTGAGCCCGGGGGTTCGGGCGGCCGGGAGCTGTTTTTT
TRBV7-6	TRBD2	TRBJ2-2	-	CASSPRGTSGTGELFF	TGTGCCAGCAGCCCAAGGGGGACTAGCGGCACCGGGGAGCTGTTTTTT
TRBV6-1	TRBD2	TRBJ2-1	many	CASKVRERENEQFF	TGTGCCAGCAAAGTGCGGGAGAGGGAGAATGAGCAGTTCTTC
TRBV9	TRBD2	TRBJ2-2	many	CASSTSGSVELFF	TGTGCCAGCAGCACCAGCGGGAGCGTGGAGCTGTTTTTT
TRBV2	TRBD2	TRBJ2-7	many	CASRISGASYEQYF	TGTGCCAGCAGGATTAGCGGGGCCTCCTACGAGCAGTACTTC
TRBV18	TRBD1	TRBJ1-1	-	CASSPAGQGAPGMNTEAFF	TGTGCCAGCTCACCGGCGGGACAGGGGGCGCCGGGGATGAACACTGAAGCTTTCTTT
TRBV4-1	-	TRBJ2-2	few	CASRIQGTGELFF	TGCGCCAGCAGAATTCAGGGAACCGGGGAGCTGTTTTTT
TRBV5-6	-	TRBJ1-1	many	CASSLGHYTEAFF	TGTGCCAGCAGCTTAGGACACTACACTGAAGCTTTCTTT
TRBV11-2	-	TRBJ2-1	many	CASSLGVLRTYNEQFF	TGTGCCAGCAGCTTAGGGGTACTCAGAACCTACAATGAGCAGTTCTTC
TRBV6-5	-	TRBJ2-2	-	CASTYSGYTGELFF	TGTGCCAGCACCTACTCGGGGTACACCGGGGAGCTGTTTTTT
TRBV20-1	TRBD2	TRBJ2-1	many	CSARVGGLALRNEQFF	TGCAGTGCTAGAGTAGGCGGACTAGCGTTGAGGAATGAGCAGTTCTTC
TRBV20-1	TRBD2	TRBJ2-5	-	CSARELPELAGAEETQYF	TGCAGTGCTAGAGAGCTCCCAGAACTAGCGGGAGCGGAAGAGACCCAGTACTTC
TRBV9	-	TRBJ2-1	many	CASSGGVVSNEQFF	TGTGCCAGCAGCGGCGGAGTTGTTAGTAATGAGCAGTTCTTC
TRBV21-1	-	TRBJ2-2	few	CASSKTLEDTGELFF	TGTGCCAGCAGCAAAACCTTAGAGGACACCGGGGAGCTGTTTTTT
TRBV20-1	-	TRBJ2-7	once	CSARDLDRFGLSYEQYF	TGCAGTGCTAGAGACCTGGACCGATTCGGACTAAGCTACGAGCAGTACTTC
TRBV14	TRBD2	TRBJ2-5	many	CASRGTSWETQYF	TGTGCCAGCCGTGGGACTAGCTGGGAGACCCAGTACTTC
TRBV18	TRBD2	TRBJ2-3	many	CASSPLVGASGRTDTQYF	TGTGCCAGCTCACCACTCGTCGGGGCTAGCGGGCGCACAGATACGCAGTATTTT
TRBV20-1	TRBD2	TRBJ2-3	many	CSAPLVSSGSDTQYF	TGCAGTGCTCCGCTCGTGTCTAGCGGGTCAGATACGCAGTATTTT
TRBV20-1	TRBD2	TRBJ2-1	many	CSARDLTGTTRDEQFF	TGCAGTGCTAGAGATTTAACGGGGACTACGCGCGATGAGCAGTTCTTC
TRBV12-3/TRBV12-4	TRBD1	TRBJ1-5	many	CASTRGLTGGNQPQHF	TGTGCCAGCACTCGCGGCCTAACAGGGGGAAATCAGCCCCAGCATTTT
TRBV13	-	TRBJ2-5	many	CASSPWPGDPETQYF	TGTGCCAGCAGCCCCTGGCCGGGGGATCCGGAGACCCAGTACTTC
TRBV5-5	TRBD2	TRBJ2-3	many	CASSLFGGRATDTQYF	TGTGCCAGCAGCTTGTTTGGCGGGAGGGCTACAGATACGCAGTATTTT
TRBV7-9	-	TRBJ1-1	many	CASSSKRRMNTEAFF	TGTGCCAGCAGCTCAAAGAGGAGGATGAACACTGAAGCTTTCTTT
TRBV18	-	TRBJ1-1	many	CASSPLIPNPMNTEAFF	TGTGCCAGCTCACCACTTATCCCTAACCCCATGAACACTGAAGCTTTCTTT
TRBV7-2	-	TRBJ2-5	-	CASSLTGGKTQYF	TGTGCCAGCAGCTTGACTGGGGGAAAGACCCAGTACTTC
TRBV5-6	TRBD2	TRBJ2-1	few	CASSSIGSSGRNEQFF	TGTGCCAGCAGTTCGATCGGCTCTAGCGGGCGCAATGAGCAGTTCTTC
TRBV5-5	-	TRBJ1-6	few	CASSLLTGVNSPLHF	TGTGCCAGCAGCTTGCTAACAGGAGTGAATTCACCCCTCCACTTT
TRBV5-4	TRBD1	TRBJ1-1	few	CASSLEGARSEAFF	TGTGCCAGCAGCTTGGAGGGGGCGCGCTCTGAAGCTTTCTTT
TRBV20-1	-	TRBJ2-2	-	CSARFGGKNTGELFF	TGCAGTGCTAGGTTTGGGGGGAAGAACACCGGGGAGCTGTTTTTT
TRBV5-5	-	TRBJ2-1	many	CASTRPGQHGVNEQFF	TGTGCCAGCACCCGACCAGGGCAACACGGGGTGAATGAGCAGTTCTTC
TRBV27	-	TRBJ1-1	many	CASSLKSGAEAFF	TGTGCCAGCAGCCTAAAGTCTGGGGCTGAAGCTTTCTTT
TRBV5-6	-	TRBJ2-5	many	CASSLDRMGETQYF	TGTGCCAGCAGCTTGGACAGGATGGGGGAGACCCAGTACTTC
TRBV5-6	TRBD1	TRBJ1-5	many	CASSLATGGNQPQHF	TGTGCCAGCAGCTTGGCCACAGGGGGCAATCAGCCCCAGCATTTT
TRBV5-1	-	TRBJ2-2	few	CASSGTVPTGELFF	TGCGCCAGCAGCGGGACTGTTCCCACCGGGGAGCTGTTTTTT
TRBV7-9	TRBD2	TRBJ2-1	few	CASSPGTSESSYNEQFF	TGTGCCAGCAGCCCGGGGACTAGCGAGAGCTCCTACAATGAGCAGTTCTTC
TRBV6-6	-	TRBJ1-6	-	CASTLEGDSPLHF	TGTGCCAGCACCCTTGAAGGGGATTCACCCCTCCACTTT
TRBV4-1	-	TRBJ2-2	many	CASRITVTVATGELFF	TGCGCCAGCAGGATAACGGTTACCGTCGCCACCGGGGAGCTGTTTTTT
TRBV2	-	TRBJ2-1	many	CASGLEGVHNEQFF	TGTGCCAGCGGCCTTGAGGGAGTGCACAATGAGCAGTTCTTC
TRBV2	TRBD2	TRBJ2-1	many	CASTRTSSYNEQFF	TGTGCCAGCACCCGGACTAGCTCCTACAATGAGCAGTTCTTC
TRBV6-4	TRBD2	TRBJ2-3	many	CASSDSAGGSTDTQYF	TGTGCCAGCAGTGACTCAGCGGGAGGGAGCACAGATACGCAGTATTTT
TRBV5-4	-	TRBJ2-5	-	CASSSQGSWKETQYF	TGTGCCAGCAGCTCCCAGGGGAGCTGGAAAGAGACCCAGTACTTC